The 6 T cell receptor beta chains below all came from one sample that was sequenced in a study of cytomegalovirus exposure and HLA in healthy donors. Both 60 Vbeta primers and 13 Jbeta primers went into the PCR. Method: immunoSEQ multiplex PCR; TCRdb's copy keeps in-frame clones and lacks some. This table lists 140,000 to 150,000 clones. Sample: PBMCs. Source of these receptors: a male donor in good health and CMV-seronegative.

The chain links TRBV7-9 to TRBJ2-1; D is unclear. V lost 1 base and J 15 bases, leaving 16 bases between the germline ends. The CDR3 consists of 13 residues. Germline lookup yields CDR1 SEHNR and CDR2 FQNEAQ (reference sequence). The CDR3 is CASSLGAGLRWFF. The CDR3 region has the DNA TGTGCCAGCAGCTTAGGGGCAGGCCTACGATGGTTCTTC.

The genes are TRBV13 and TRBJ2-2; possibly TRBD1 for D (7 bases). CDR1 is PRHDT, CDR2 FYEKMQ, per germline (reference sequence). V was trimmed by 3 bases and J by 5 bases, leaving 28 bases between them. This CDR3 is 20 amino acids long. CDR3 amino acids: CASSFHRGTGVLDPTGELFF. The CDR3 nucleotides are TGTGCCAGCAGCTTCCACAGGGGAACGGGGGTGTTGGATCCGACCGGGGAGCTGTTTTTT.

CDR3 coding DNA: TGTGCCAGCTCACCTGCGGGGAACACTGAAGCTTTCTTT. This translates into CASSPAGNTEAFF. This chain connects TRBV18 to TRBJ1-1, with D unresolved. V was clipped by 3 bases and J by 1 base, with 6 bases between them. Germline V gene data show CDR1 as KGHSH and CDR2 as LQKENI. The CDR3 loop spans 13 amino acids. Supplemented by reference TRBV18 and TRBJ1-1, the full variable domain reads NAGVMQNPRHLVRRRGQEARLRCSPMKGHSHVYWYRQLPEEGLKFMVYLQKENIIDESGMPKERFSAEFPKEGPSILRIQQVVRGDSAAYFCASSPAGNTEAFFGQGTRLTVV.

CDR3 residues: CASSLQAGDVDTQYF. The CDR3 DNA reads as TGTGCCAGCAGCTTGCAAGCGGGGGACGTGGATACGCAGTATTTT. The rearrangement joins TRBV7-6 to TRBJ2-3, with 8 nucleotides matching TRBD2. With V trimmed by 3 bases and J by 6 bases, 8 bases remained unmatched. The germline gives CDR1 SGHVS, CDR2 FNYEAQ. CDR3 size: 15 residues.

This chain uses TRBV6-1 with TRBJ1-3, with 8 bases matching TRBD1. The CDR3 has 15 amino acids. With V trimmed by 6 bases and J by 4 bases, 8 bases remained unmatched. Germline V gene lookup returns CDR1 MNHNS and CDR2 SASEGT. CDR3 bases: TGTGCCAGCAGCCTCGAGGACAGGGCCGGAAACACCATATATTTT. Protein: CASSLEDRAGNTIYF.

The genes are TRBV6-5 and TRBJ1-6, with a possible D match to TRBD1 (5 bases). The CDR3 runs 15 residues. The V gene lost 2 bases and the J gene lost 8 bases, with 13 bases spanning the gap. CDR1 and CDR2 (germline): MNHEY, SVGAGI. The CDR3 loop is CASSYGARSDSPLHF. CDR3 nucleotides: TGTGCCAGCAGTTACGGGGCAAGGAGTGATTCACCCCTCCACTTT.